This record looks at one T cell receptor (beta chain) sequence and its context. Its antigen is unidentified. The read stops 3 residues short of the end of the CDR3; the missing end is completed from the germline J gene. This sample is part of a study of T cell clonality in common variable immunodeficiency. Study-wide results and caveats: Shared TCRbeta clones were fewer between CVID subjects than controls. Fewer deletions and N-nucleotide insertions were reportedly seen in common variable immunodeficiency TCR beta sequences. Repertoire-complication correlations in CVID were limited by patient heterogeneity.

Measured with immunoSEQ multiplex PCR; TCRdb has only the in-frame clones, and not every one. This sample includes roughly 32,000 clones with no singletons; its ten biggest clones take up roughly 4.5%. Heparinized whole blood, about 4.5 to 9 ml, came from each donor. The CDR3 runs to 14 residues. From germline, CDR1 is GTSNPN and CDR2 SVGIG (reference sequence). This sequence joins TRBV30 and TRBJ1-1; D unclear. The clonotype comes from a person aged 18 to 70 in good health. Sequenced input: peripheral blood mononuclear cells. The CDR3 reads CAWSVPAGADTAFF. CDR3 bases read: TGTGCCTGGAGTGTACCGGCGGGAGCTGATACG.